Listed below are T cell receptor beta chains from one sample, sequenced in a study of beta chain features in type 1 diabetes. Only in-frame clones appear in the TCRdb table, and some are missing; sequencing was by immunoSEQ multiplex PCR. Among a few hundred thousand clones listed, about 10% were seen once. Source material: central memory CD4+ T cells from blood. The receptors here all came from a man aged 30 to 45 with type 1 diabetes. The conserved cysteine and the conserved F or W are not part of the CDR3 here. Each record gives: V gene, J gene, CDR3 length, clone size, CDR3 protein. Expanded clones are given a class, and other clones once, few, many or no size at all.

TRBV5-4	TRBJ1-1	13	-	ASSLAGQRNTEAF
TRBV11-1	TRBJ1-5	11	-	ASSGGGDQPQH
TRBV4-3	TRBJ2-1	11	few	ASSLGLRGEQF
TRBV7-3	TRBJ1-2	11	few	ASSFGTGELKA
TRBV2	TRBJ1-1	16	few	ASSEMGTGGIVSTEAF
TRBV6-1	TRBJ2-5	13	-	ASSDRQGGQETQY
TRBV7-9	TRBJ2-1	13	few	ASSRRSPRYNEQF
TRBV4-2	TRBJ2-5	13	-	ASSQGRGLQETQY
TRBV5-4	TRBJ1-1	12	-	ASSLGAVDTEAF
TRBV28	TRBJ1-2	10	few	ASSTLDYGYT
TRBV28	TRBJ2-1	12	-	ASSLGLAMSEQF
TRBV10-3	TRBJ2-5	11	many	AISESWGETQY
TRBV11-3	TRBJ2-5	11	-	ASSTGLGETQY
TRBV14	TRBJ2-7	15	many	ASSQLEMVNRRYEQY
TRBV4-2	TRBJ1-2	16	few	ASSQGGRRQGVNYGYT
TRBV6-1	TRBJ2-4	13	-	ASSGRESAKNIQY
TRBV7-8	TRBJ2-2	14	-	ASSLAALGSAGELF
TRBV29-1	TRBJ1-2	11	many	SVARTWIDGYT
TRBV6-6	TRBJ1-3	12	-	ASTLGPSGNTIY
TRBV9	TRBJ2-5	12	few	ASSLQQGKETQY
TRBV5-1	TRBJ2-5	14	few	ASSWGSQGRGETQY
TRBV28	TRBJ1-3	12	-	ASSLDPTGNTIY
TRBV7-9	TRBJ1-5	13	few	ASSSQGDNNQPQH
TRBV4-1	TRBJ1-2	14	many	ASSHNTQGLDYGYT
TRBV2	TRBJ2-5	11	few	ASSVQTIETQY
TRBV6-1	TRBJ2-7	13	few	ASRLQTGAPYEQY
TRBV27	TRBJ2-4	12	many	ASSQIGRKNIQY
TRBV15	TRBJ1-4	12	few	ATSRGLTNEKLF
TRBV6-1	TRBJ2-3	13	-	ASSELAGSTDTQY
TRBV4-3	TRBJ2-2	11	many	ASRDRNTGELF
TRBV7-2	TRBJ2-3	14	few	ASSLAVGTNTDTQY
TRBV6-6	TRBJ2-7	11	few	ASTPAGRGEQY
TRBV5-1	TRBJ2-7	13	few	ASSPDRGRLDEQY
TRBV7-8	TRBJ2-1	13	-	ASGASGRPDNEQF
TRBV23-1	TRBJ2-7	17	few	ASSQYYRGTGWRAYEQY
TRBV6-5	TRBJ2-7	13	-	ASRGLARTSGEQY
TRBV20-1	TRBJ2-3	9	few	SASTRGTQY
TRBV14	TRBJ2-7	12	many	ASSLDYDSYEQY
TRBV30	TRBJ1-1	11	few	AWIKQVNTEAF
TRBV5-4	TRBJ2-7	12	few	ASSPGLDNYEQY
TRBV7-9	TRBJ2-6	15	few	ASSLVHGQGGANVLT
TRBV7-9	TRBJ2-3	15	many	ASSLRDSGQSTDTQY
TRBV7-9	TRBJ2-1	11	few	ASSPHSVDEQF
TRBV10-3	TRBJ2-7	13	many	AISESQTGTYEQY
TRBV5-5	TRBJ2-1	13	-	ASSARGTSYNEQF
TRBV7-8	TRBJ2-5	12	-	ASSLRGGAETQY
TRBV11-2	TRBJ2-2	15	-	ASSLLFGHLNTGELF
TRBV11-3	TRBJ2-1	13	few	ASSSGQGARSEQF
TRBV18	TRBJ1-2	12	-	ASSPPDSAYGYT
TRBV30	TRBJ1-2	10	few	AFLGSSYGYT
TRBV19	TRBJ1-5	11	-	ASSRQGAQPQH
TRBV29-1	TRBJ2-1	11	many	SVASRGDNEQF
TRBV5-6	TRBJ1-5	13	-	ASSLWPGSNQPQH